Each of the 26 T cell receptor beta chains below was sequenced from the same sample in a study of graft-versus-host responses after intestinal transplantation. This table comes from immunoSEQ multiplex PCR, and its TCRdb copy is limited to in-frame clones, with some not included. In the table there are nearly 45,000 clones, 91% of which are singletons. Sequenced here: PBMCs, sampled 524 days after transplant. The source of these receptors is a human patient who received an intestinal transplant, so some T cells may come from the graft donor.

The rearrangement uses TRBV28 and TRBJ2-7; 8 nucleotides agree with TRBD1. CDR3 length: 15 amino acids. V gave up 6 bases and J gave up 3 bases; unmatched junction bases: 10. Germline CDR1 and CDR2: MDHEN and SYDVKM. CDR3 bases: TGTGCCAGCAGCCAAACCAGGGGGCTTAGCTACGAGCAGTACTTC. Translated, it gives CASSQTRGLSYEQYF. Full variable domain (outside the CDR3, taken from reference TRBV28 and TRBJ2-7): DVKVTQSSRYLVKRTGEKVFLECVQDMDHENMFWYRQDPGLGLRLIYFSYDVKMKEKGDIPEGYSVSREKKERFSLILESASTNQTSMYLCASSQTRGLSYEQYFGPGTRLTVT.

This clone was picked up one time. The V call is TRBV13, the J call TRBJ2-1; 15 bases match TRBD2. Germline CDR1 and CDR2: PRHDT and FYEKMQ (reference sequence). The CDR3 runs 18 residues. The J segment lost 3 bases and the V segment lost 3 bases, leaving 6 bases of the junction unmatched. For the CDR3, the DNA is TGTGCCAGCAGCTTCGGACTAGCGGGAGGGAAGGGCTACAATGAGCAGTTCTTC. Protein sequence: CASSFGLAGGKGYNEQFF.

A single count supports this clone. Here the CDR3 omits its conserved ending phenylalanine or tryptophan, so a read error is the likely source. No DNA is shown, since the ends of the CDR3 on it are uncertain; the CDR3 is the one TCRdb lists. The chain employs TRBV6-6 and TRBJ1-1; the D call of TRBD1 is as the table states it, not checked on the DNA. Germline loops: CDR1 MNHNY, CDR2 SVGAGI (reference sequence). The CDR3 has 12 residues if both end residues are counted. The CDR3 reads CASSYRGRGRLV.

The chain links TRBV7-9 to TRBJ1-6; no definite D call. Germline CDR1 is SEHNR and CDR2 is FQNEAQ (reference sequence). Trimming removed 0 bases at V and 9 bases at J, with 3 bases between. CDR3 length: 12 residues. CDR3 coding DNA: TGTGCCAGCAGCTTAGCAACTTCACCCCTCCACTTT. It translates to CASSLATSPLHF.

This CDR3 reads CASSANGGFGEETQYF. The CDR3 nucleotides read TGCGCCAGCAGCGCTAACGGGGGGTTCGGGGAAGAGACCCAGTACTTC. The chain has TRBV4-1 and TRBJ2-5; 7 bases line up with TRBD2. This CDR3 is built from 16 residues. Germline trimming cut 5 bases from V and 3 bases from J; bases unmatched to any gene: 12. The germline CDR1 and CDR2 sequences are MGHRA and YSYEKL.

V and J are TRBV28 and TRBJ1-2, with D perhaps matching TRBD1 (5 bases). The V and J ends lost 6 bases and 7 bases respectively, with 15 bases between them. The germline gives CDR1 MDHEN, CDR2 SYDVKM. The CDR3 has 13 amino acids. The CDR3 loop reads CASSQRGTGGYTF. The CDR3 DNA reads TGTGCCAGCAGCCAGAGGGGTACGGGTGGCTACACCTTC.

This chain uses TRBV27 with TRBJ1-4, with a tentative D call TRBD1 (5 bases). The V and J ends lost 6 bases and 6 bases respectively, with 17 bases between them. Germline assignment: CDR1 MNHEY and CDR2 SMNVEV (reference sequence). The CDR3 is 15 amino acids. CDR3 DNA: TGTGCCAGCAGAGAGGGACTGCTAGACTATGAAAAACTGTTTTTT. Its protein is CASREGLLDYEKLFF.

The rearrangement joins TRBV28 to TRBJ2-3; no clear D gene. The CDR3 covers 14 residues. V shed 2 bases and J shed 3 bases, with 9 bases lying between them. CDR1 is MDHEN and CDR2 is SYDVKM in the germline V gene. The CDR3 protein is CASSLLLGTDTQYF. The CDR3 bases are TGTGCCAGCAGTTTACTCCTAGGAACAGATACGCAGTATTTT.

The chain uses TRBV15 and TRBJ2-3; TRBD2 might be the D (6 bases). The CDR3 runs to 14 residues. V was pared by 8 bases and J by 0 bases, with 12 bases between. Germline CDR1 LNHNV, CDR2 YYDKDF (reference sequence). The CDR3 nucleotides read TGTGCCACCGCGTCGGGGACTAGCACAGATACGCAGTATTTT. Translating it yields CATASGTSTDTQYF.

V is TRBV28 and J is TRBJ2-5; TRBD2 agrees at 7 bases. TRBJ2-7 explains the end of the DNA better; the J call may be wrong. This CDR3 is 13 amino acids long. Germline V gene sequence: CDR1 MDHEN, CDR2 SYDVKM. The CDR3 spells CASSLGGSYEQYF. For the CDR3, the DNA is TGTGCCAGCAGTTTGGGAGGGTCCTACGAGCAGTACTTC.

This CDR3 is CASSYFPARYNEQFF. CDR3 nucleotides: TGTGCCAGCAGTTACTTTCCAGCGAGATACAATGAGCAGTTCTTC. The chain joins TRBV27 to TRBJ2-1; no clear D gene. The V gene's germline CDR1 is MNHEY and CDR2 SMNVEV (reference sequence). The length of the CDR3 is 15 residues. The V end lost 4 bases, the J end lost 4 bases, and 14 bases lay between the germline ends.

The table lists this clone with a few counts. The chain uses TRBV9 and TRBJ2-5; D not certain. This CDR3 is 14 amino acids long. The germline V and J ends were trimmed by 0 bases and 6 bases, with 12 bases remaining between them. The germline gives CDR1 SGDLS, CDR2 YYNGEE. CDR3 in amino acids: CASSVAGSEKTQYF. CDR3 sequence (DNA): TGTGCCAGCAGCGTAGCGGGCTCTGAGAAGACCCAGTACTTC.

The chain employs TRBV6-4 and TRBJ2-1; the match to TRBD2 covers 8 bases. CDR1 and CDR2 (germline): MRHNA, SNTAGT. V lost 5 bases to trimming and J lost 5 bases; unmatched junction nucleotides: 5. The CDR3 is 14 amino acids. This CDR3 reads CASSFSGTHNEQFF. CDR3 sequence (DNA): TGTGCCAGCAGTTTTAGCGGGACTCACAATGAGCAGTTCTTC.

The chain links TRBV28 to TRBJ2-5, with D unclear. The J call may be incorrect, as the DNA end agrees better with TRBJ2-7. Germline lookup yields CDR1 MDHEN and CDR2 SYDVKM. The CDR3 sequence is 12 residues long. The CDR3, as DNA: TGTGCCAGCAGTTTAGCGAATTACGAGCAGTACTTC. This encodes CASSLANYEQYF.

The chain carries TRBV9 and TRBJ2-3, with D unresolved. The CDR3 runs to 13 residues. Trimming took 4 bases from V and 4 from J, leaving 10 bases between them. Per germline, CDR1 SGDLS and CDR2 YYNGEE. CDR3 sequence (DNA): TGTGCCAGCAGCCCTAGGCAGCCAGATACGCAGTATTTT. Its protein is CASSPRQPDTQYF.

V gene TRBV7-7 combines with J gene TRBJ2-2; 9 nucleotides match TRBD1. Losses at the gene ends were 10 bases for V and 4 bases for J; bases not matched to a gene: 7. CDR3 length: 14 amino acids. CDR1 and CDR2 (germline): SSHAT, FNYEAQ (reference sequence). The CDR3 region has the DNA TGTGCCACACAGGGGGCAGGCTTCACCGGGGAGCTGTTTTTT. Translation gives CATQGAGFTGELFF.

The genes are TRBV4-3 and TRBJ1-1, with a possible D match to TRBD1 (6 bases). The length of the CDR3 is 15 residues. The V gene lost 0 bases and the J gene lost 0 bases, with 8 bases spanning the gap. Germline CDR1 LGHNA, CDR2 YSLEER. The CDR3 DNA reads TGCGCCAGCAGCCAAGAGGACAGCATGAACACTGAAGCTTTCTTT. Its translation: CASSQEDSMNTEAFF.

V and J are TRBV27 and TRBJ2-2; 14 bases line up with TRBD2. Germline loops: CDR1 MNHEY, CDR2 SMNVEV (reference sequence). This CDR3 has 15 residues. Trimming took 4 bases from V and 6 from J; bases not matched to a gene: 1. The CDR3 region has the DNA TGTGCCAGCAGTTGGACTAGCGGGAGGCCCGGGGAGCTGTTTTTT. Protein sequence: CASSWTSGRPGELFF.

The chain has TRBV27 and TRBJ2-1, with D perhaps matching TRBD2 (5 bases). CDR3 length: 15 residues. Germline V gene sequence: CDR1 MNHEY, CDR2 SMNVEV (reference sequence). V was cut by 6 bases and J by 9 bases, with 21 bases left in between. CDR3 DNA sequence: TGTGCCAGCAGCCTACTAGGAGGACCTGGGAGTGAGCAGTTCTTC. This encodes CASSLLGGPGSEQFF.

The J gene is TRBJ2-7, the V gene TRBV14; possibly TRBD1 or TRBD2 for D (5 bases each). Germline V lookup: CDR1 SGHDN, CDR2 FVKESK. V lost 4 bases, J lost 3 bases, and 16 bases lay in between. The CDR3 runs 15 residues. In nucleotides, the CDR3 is TGTGCCAGCAGCCTGAGGGCAGGGACCCGCTACGAGCAGTACTTC. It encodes CASSLRAGTRYEQYF.

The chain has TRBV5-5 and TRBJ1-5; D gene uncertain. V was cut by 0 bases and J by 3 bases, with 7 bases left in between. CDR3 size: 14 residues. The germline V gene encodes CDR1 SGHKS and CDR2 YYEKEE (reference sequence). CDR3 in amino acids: CASSLGLSNQPQHF. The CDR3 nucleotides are TGTGCCAGCAGCTTGGGATTGTCCAATCAGCCCCAGCATTTT.

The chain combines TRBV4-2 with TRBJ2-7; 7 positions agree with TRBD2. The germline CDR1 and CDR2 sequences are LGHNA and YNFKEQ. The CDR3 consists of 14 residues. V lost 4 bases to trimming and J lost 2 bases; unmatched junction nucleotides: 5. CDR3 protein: CASSRVGGTYEQYF. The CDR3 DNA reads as TGTGCCAGCAGCCGTGTGGGAGGGACCTACGAGCAGTACTTC.

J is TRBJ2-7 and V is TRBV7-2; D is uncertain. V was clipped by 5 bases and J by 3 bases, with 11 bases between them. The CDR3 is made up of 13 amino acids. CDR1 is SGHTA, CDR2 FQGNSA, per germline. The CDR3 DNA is TGTGCCAGCAGCATACGGCTCTACTACGAGCAGTACTTC. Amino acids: CASSIRLYYEQYF.

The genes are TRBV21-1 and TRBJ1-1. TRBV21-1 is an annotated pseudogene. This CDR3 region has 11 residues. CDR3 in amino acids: CASGWNTEAFF. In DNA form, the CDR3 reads TGTGCCAGCGGGTGGAACACTGAAGCTTTCTTT.

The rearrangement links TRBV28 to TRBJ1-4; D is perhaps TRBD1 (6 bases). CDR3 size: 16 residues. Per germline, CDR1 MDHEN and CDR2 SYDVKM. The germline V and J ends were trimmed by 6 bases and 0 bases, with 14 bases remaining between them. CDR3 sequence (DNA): TGTGCCAGCAGCCGCACCGGACAGTCAACTAATGAAAAACTGTTTTTT. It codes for CASSRTGQSTNEKLFF.

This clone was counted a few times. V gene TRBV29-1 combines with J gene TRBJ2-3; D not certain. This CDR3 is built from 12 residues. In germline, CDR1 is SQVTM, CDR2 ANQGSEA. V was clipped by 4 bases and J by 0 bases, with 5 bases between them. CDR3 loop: CSVGVSTDTQYF. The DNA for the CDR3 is TGCAGCGTTGGAGTAAGCACAGATACGCAGTATTTT.